These T cell receptor beta chains were read from a single sample in a study of early T cells in non-severe SARS-CoV-2 infection. TCRdb reanalysed the 5' RACE reads using MiXCR and keeps one entry per CDR3 protein. This table has about 60,000 distinct CDR3 sequences, over 9.5% appearing once. Sequences were obtained from whole blood. All receptors come from an adult who was a healthcare worker with PCR-confirmed SARS-CoV-2 infection or an uninfected control (not recorded which). Both conserved end residues are part of each CDR3. A D gene is named only where the DNA matches it firmly. Some rows mark clone size as missing; the rest say once, few, many or name a class of expanded clone.

>TRBJ2-2|TRBD1|-|TRBV12-3/TRBV12-4
CASSLGDRGTGELFF
TGTGCCAGCAGTTTAGGGGACAGGGGCACCGGGGAGCTGTTTTTT
>TRBJ1-3|TRBD1|-|TRBV19
CASWSGTGGYISGNTIYF
TGTGCCAGCTGGTCCGGGACAGGGGGCTATATCTCTGGAAACACCATATATTTT
>TRBJ1-6|-|-|TRBV7-2
CASSRQEGGSPLHF
TGTGCCAGCAGCCGGCAGGAGGGTGGTTCACCCCTCCACTTT
>TRBJ2-5|TRBD2|many|TRBV6-1
CASSLGDAGGETQYF
TGTGCCAGCAGTCTCGGGGACGCGGGAGGAGAGACCCAGTACTTC
>TRBJ2-6|-|-|TRBV6-2/TRBV6-3
CATQMGGAGANVLTF
TGTGCCACTCAGATGGGGGGAGCTGGGGCCAATGTCCTGACTTTC
>TRBJ2-7|-|many|TRBV6-6
CASTRDRALSFEQYF
TGTGCCAGCACTAGGGACCGGGCTTTATCCTTCGAGCAGTACTTC
>TRBJ2-1|-|few|TRBV6-4
CASSDSREDEQFF
TGTGCCAGCAGTGACTCGAGGGAGGATGAGCAGTTCTTC
>TRBJ2-1|-|few|TRBV11-2
CASSLAGAYNEQFF
TGTGCCAGCAGCTTAGCGGGAGCCTACAATGAGCAGTTCTTC
>TRBJ2-5|-|few|TRBV29-1
CSAPGLQETQYF
TGCAGCGCCCCGGGACTCCAAGAGACCCAGTACTTC
>TRBJ1-2|-|few|TRBV15
CATSPGEGNYGYTF
TGTGCCACCTCGCCGGGGGAGGGGAACTATGGCTACACCTTC
>TRBJ2-2|-|-|TRBV28
CASSPNSIANTGELFF
TGTGCCAGCAGCCCGAACAGTATCGCGAACACCGGGGAGCTGTTTTTT
>TRBJ2-1|TRBD2|many|TRBV20-1
CSATGGGLSYNEQFF
TGCAGTGCTACCGGGGGGGGACTATCATACAATGAGCAGTTCTTC
>TRBJ2-5|-|few|TRBV7-8
CASSLAQGFAQYF
TGTGCCAGCAGCTTAGCGCAGGGTTTCGCCCAGTACTTC
>TRBJ2-1|-|-|TRBV27
CASSYEGRSYNEQFF
TGTGCCAGCAGTTACGAGGGCCGCTCCTACAATGAGCAGTTCTTC
>TRBJ2-3|-|many|TRBV12-3/TRBV12-4
CASSFGVGPTDTQYF
TGTGCCAGCAGTTTTGGGGTGGGACCTACAGATACGCAGTATTTT
>TRBJ2-6|-|-|TRBV29-1
CSVEPETGANVLTF
TGCAGCGTTGAACCCGAGACTGGGGCCAACGTCCTGACTTTC
>TRBJ1-6|-|few|TRBV7-2
CASSPRTGGSYNSPLHF
TGTGCCAGCAGCCCCAGAACGGGGGGGTCCTATAATTCACCCCTCCACTTT
>TRBJ1-1|-|few|TRBV29-1
CSGKNTEAFF
TGCAGTGGAAAGAACACTGAAGCTTTCTTT
>TRBJ1-4|-|-|TRBV20-1
CSARDPGEGEKLFF
TGCAGTGCTAGGGACCCCGGGGAAGGTGAAAAACTGTTTTTT
>TRBJ1-1|-|-|TRBV7-2
CASSLPNMNTEASF
TGTGCCAGCAGCTTACCGAACATGAACACTGAAGCTTCCTTT
>TRBJ2-5|-|-|TRBV19
CASTSGAAGQGETQYF
TGTGCCAGTACCTCGGGGGCAGCCGGCCAAGGAGAGACCCAGTACTTC
>TRBJ2-3|-|few|TRBV7-6
CASSLSGSMNTQYF
TGTGCCAGCAGCTTAAGTGGGAGCATGAATACGCAGTATTTT
>TRBJ1-1|-|-|TRBV6-1
CASSPADMEAFF
TGTGCCAGCAGTCCAGCAGATATGGAAGCTTTCTTT
>TRBJ2-2|TRBD1|few|TRBV7-6
CASSSGTGYTGELFF
TGTGCCAGCAGCTCCGGGACAGGGTACACCGGGGAGCTGTTTTTT
>TRBJ1-2|-|many|TRBV5-6
CASRQKPNYGYTF
TGTGCCAGCAGACAAAAACCGAACTATGGCTACACCTTC
>TRBJ2-2|TRBD2|many|TRBV7-7
CASSLGGSYGELFF
TGTGCCAGCAGCCTAGGCGGGAGTTACGGGGAGCTGTTTTTT
>TRBJ2-7|TRBD1|-|TRBV20-1
CSVQGAAYEQYF
TGCAGTGTTCAGGGGGCAGCCTACGAGCAGTACTTC
>TRBJ1-6|TRBD1|many|TRBV18
CASSPPGLTGDSPLHF
TGTGCCAGCTCACCACCGGGGCTTACAGGGGACTCACCCCTCCACTTT
>TRBJ2-7|TRBD1|-|TRBV20-1
CSARPGTGSYEQYF
TGCAGTGCCCGACCTGGGACAGGGAGCTACGAGCAGTACTTC
>TRBJ1-6|-|-|TRBV10-2
CASSDQGNSPLHF
TGCGCCAGCAGTGATCAGGGTAATTCACCCCTCCACTTT
>TRBJ2-7|-|many|TRBV4-2
CASSQDEYEQYF
TGTGCCAGCAGCCAAGATGAGTACGAGCAGTACTTC
>TRBJ1-5|-|-|TRBV19
CASSIVQLNQPQHF
TGTGCCAGTAGTATAGTACAGCTAAATCAGCCCCAGCATTTT
>TRBJ2-7|-|-|TRBV2
CASSPDPAYEQYF
TGTGCCAGCAGTCCCGACCCTGCCTACGAGCAGTACTTC
>TRBJ2-3|-|-|TRBV20-1
CSARDPETIKVSDTQYF
TGCAGTGCTAGAGACCCCGAGACTATCAAGGTTTCGGATACGCAGTATTTT
>TRBJ2-1|TRBD2|-|TRBV5-4
CASSTGTSNEQFF
TGTGCCAGCAGCACCGGGACTAGCAATGAGCAGTTCTTC
>TRBJ1-5|TRBD1|-|TRBV18
CASSPGGQGTQPQHF
TGTGCCAGCTCACCGGGCGGACAGGGTACTCAGCCCCAGCATTTT
>TRBJ1-3|-|-|TRBV7-9
CASSPPSSGNTIYF
TGTGCCAGCAGCCCCCCGAGCTCTGGAAACACCATATATTTT
>TRBJ2-1|-|many|TRBV7-9
CASSLDRAGARFF
TGTGCCAGCAGCTTAGATAGGGCAGGGGCACGGTTCTTC
>TRBJ2-2|-|few|TRBV20-1
CSASSGVTGELFF
TGCAGTGCTAGCTCAGGGGTCACCGGGGAGCTGTTTTTT
>TRBJ2-7|-|-|TRBV7-9
CASIWTDESSYEQYF
TGTGCCAGCATTTGGACCGATGAGAGCTCCTACGAGCAGTACTTC
>TRBJ2-2|-|many|TRBV24-1
CATSDPTAGEVGELFF
TGTGCCACCAGTGATCCTACCGCAGGGGAAGTCGGGGAGCTGTTTTTT
>TRBJ1-2|-|many|TRBV30
CAWSVALKGNYGYTF
TGTGCCTGGAGTGTAGCGTTGAAAGGGAACTATGGCTACACCTTC
>TRBJ2-7|-|-|TRBV7-8
CASSPPGAEQYF
TGTGCCAGCAGTCCCCCGGGAGCCGAGCAGTACTTC
>TRBJ2-5|TRBD2|many|TRBV7-9
CASSLVLAGGPRETQYF
TGTGCCAGCAGCTTAGTCCTAGCGGGGGGGCCGCGAGAGACCCAGTACTTC
>TRBJ2-3|-|-|TRBV20-1
CSAWGETDTQYF
TGCAGTGCTTGGGGTGAGACAGATACGCAGTATTTT
>TRBJ2-7|TRBD1|-|TRBV29-1
CSVDPTGSSYEQYF
TGCAGCGTTGACCCGACAGGGTCTTCCTACGAGCAGTACTTC
>TRBJ2-3|-|few|TRBV29-1
CSVDPRTDTQYF
TGCAGCGTTGACCCGCGCACAGATACGCAGTATTTT
>TRBJ2-7|TRBD1|many|TRBV18
CASSRDRDEQYF
TGTGCCAGCTCTCGGGACAGGGACGAGCAGTACTTC
>TRBJ2-1|TRBD1|few|TRBV19
CASSGTGGLAEQFF
TGTGCCAGTAGCGGGACAGGGGGTCTCGCGGAGCAGTTCTTC
>TRBJ2-1|TRBD2|-|TRBV29-1
CSVGFGLAGAYNEQFF
TGCAGCGTTGGCTTTGGGCTAGCGGGAGCGTACAATGAGCAGTTCTTC
>TRBJ1-3|-|-|TRBV10-3
CATQEGSGNTIYF
TGTGCCACCCAAGAGGGATCTGGAAACACCATATATTTT
>TRBJ2-7|TRBD2|few|TRBV20-1
CSASPTRDYHYEQYF
TGCAGTGCCTCCCCCACCCGGGACTACCACTACGAGCAGTACTTC
>TRBJ1-2|-|-|TRBV5-4
CASSLQGANYGYTF
TGTGCCAGCAGCTTACAGGGAGCTAACTATGGCTACACCTTC
>TRBJ2-5|-|-|TRBV12-3/TRBV12-4
CASSLYQETQYF
TGTGCCAGCAGTTTATACCAGGAGACCCAGTACTTC
>TRBJ1-4|-|few|TRBV29-1
CSVGEQSGEKLFF
TGCAGCGTTGGTGAACAATCTGGGGAAAAACTGTTTTTT